Sequencing of this TCR beta chain was carried out in a study of memory CD4+ T cells and cytomegalovirus serostatus. For the study at large: This sample comes from healthy Belgian adults, about nine CMV seropositive, 20 to 25 seronegative.

The sort gate was single viable CD3+CD4+CD8-CD45RO+ cells for memory CD4+ T cells. Some clones are missing from TCRdb's copy, which holds only in-frame ones; the method was immunoSEQ multiplex PCR. The sample shows about 56,000 clones, about 80% of them seen only once. Study-level points and caveats: Of approximately 160 reported CMV TCRbeta sequences, some 67 were found in memory CD4+ repertoires.

About this clone itself: Its antigen is still unknown.

This TCR was sampled from an adult in good health and CMV-seropositive. Source material: memory CD4+ T cells from blood.

The CDR3 DNA sequence: TGCAGCGTTGATCCAGGGGGGCCAGATACGCAGTATTTT. Its translation: CSVDPGGPDTQYF. The V and J genes are TRBV29-1 and TRBJ2-3; the D gene is possibly TRBD1 (7 bases). V gave up 3 bases and J gave up 4 bases, with 11 bases separating them. Germline V gene lookup returns CDR1 SQVTM and CDR2 ANQGSEA. The CDR3 is 13 residues long.